The 17 T cell receptor beta chains presented below share a single source sample, sequenced in a study of blood T cell repertoires in COVID-19. Only in-frame clones appear in the TCRdb table, and some are missing; sequencing was by immunoSEQ multiplex PCR. In the table there are 250,000 to 350,000 clones, almost 90% of which are singletons. The sequenced sample was PBMCs or T cells enriched from blood (not recorded which). Every receptor here comes from a woman aged 18-29 years with acute COVID-19.

The rearrangement joins TRBV7-9 to TRBJ2-7; weak D call: TRBD1 (6 bases). V gave up 3 bases and J gave up 6 bases, with 12 bases separating them. This CDR3 contains 13 residues. Germline V gene lookup returns CDR1 SEHNR and CDR2 FQNEAQ (reference sequence). The CDR3 DNA sequence: TGTGCCAGCAGCTTGATGGGGGCGGGCGAGCAGTACTTC. This sequence encodes CASSLMGAGEQYF.

This sequence joins TRBV19 and TRBJ2-3; 7 bases match TRBD1. The J segment lost 4 bases and the V segment lost 6 bases, leaving 7 bases of the junction unmatched. Germline V gene data show CDR1 as LNHDA and CDR2 as SQIVND (reference sequence). The CDR3 runs 14 residues. The CDR3 bases are TGTGCCAGTAGATCCGGGACAGTTCCAGATACGCAGTATTTT. Encoded protein: CASRSGTVPDTQYF.

The chain uses TRBV2 and TRBJ2-2; TRBD1 matches 11 bases. The CDR3 is 18 amino acids. Unmatched junction bases numbered 16, after V lost 7 bases and J lost 6 bases. Germline-derived CDR1 and CDR2 are SNHLY and FYNNEI. Written as DNA, the CDR3 is TGTGCCAGCACGGGGAGGGACAGGGGGATCTCAGGGGCCGGGGAGCTGTTTTTT. Residues: CASTGRDRGISGAGELFF.

The CDR3 sequence: CASSSGQGTNEKLFF. CDR3 coding DNA: TGTGCCAGCAGTTCGGGACAGGGGACTAATGAAAAACTGTTTTTT. The rearrangement links TRBV7-2 to TRBJ1-4; 10 nucleotides agree with TRBD1. Per the germline V gene, CDR1 is SGHTA and CDR2 is FQGNSA. The V segment lost 6 bases and the J segment 2 bases; nucleotides outside the gene matches: 3. The CDR3 extends over 15 amino acids.

The chain is built from TRBV19 and TRBJ1-2; D is possibly TRBD1 (6 bases). This CDR3 contains 17 residues. Germline-derived CDR1 and CDR2 are LNHDA and SQIVND (reference sequence). Trimming stripped 8 bases from V and 2 bases from J, with 24 bases between. In DNA, the CDR3 is TGTGCCAGTGGGGTCTCTGGACAGTTGAGTAGCAACTATGGCTACACCTTC. Its translation: CASGVSGQLSSNYGYTF.

This chain uses TRBV7-9 with TRBJ2-1, with 7 bases aligning to TRBD2. The length of the CDR3 is 15 residues. V lost 3 bases, J lost 7 bases, and 9 bases stayed unmatched. Germline V gene sequence: CDR1 SEHNR, CDR2 FQNEAQ (reference sequence). Here the CDR3 DNA reads TGTGCCAGCAGCTTTTTTCGGGACTACGAAAATGAGCAGTTCTTC. This sequence encodes CASSFFRDYENEQFF. Looking up the rest from reference TRBV7-9 and TRBJ2-1 gives the full variable domain: DTGVSQNPRHKITKRGQNVTFRCDPISEHNRLYWYRQTLGQGPEFLTYFQNEAQLEKSRLLSDRFSAERPKGSFSTLEIQRTEQGDSAMYLCASSFFRDYENEQFFGPGTRLTVL.

The chain couples TRBV29-1 to TRBJ2-1, with a possible D match to TRBD1 (5 bases). The CDR3 sequence is 13 residues long. V shed 7 bases and J shed 4 bases, with 14 bases lying between them. In germline, CDR1 is SQVTM, CDR2 ANQGSEA. CDR3 amino acids: CSGLPDTYNEQFF. The CDR3, as DNA: TGCAGCGGATTACCGGACACTTACAATGAGCAGTTCTTC.

CDR3 DNA: TGTGCCTTTTCCGGGACATCTGGAAACACCATATATTTT. Encoded protein: CAFSGTSGNTIYF. V and J are TRBV30 and TRBJ1-3; D may be TRBD1 (6 bases). The CDR3 has 13 residues. The germline V and J ends were trimmed by 7 bases and 1 base, with 11 bases remaining between them. Per germline, CDR1 GTSNPN and CDR2 SVGIG (reference sequence). The full variable domain, with the rest looked up from reference TRBV30 and TRBJ1-3, is SQTIHQWPATLVQPVGSPLSLECTVEGTSNPNLYWYRQAAGRGLQLLFYSVGIGQISSEVPQNLSASRPQDRQFILSSKKLLLSDSGFYLCAFSGTSGNTIYFGEGSWLTVV.

The chain uses TRBV30 and TRBJ1-3; D gene ambiguous. Per the germline V gene, CDR1 is GTSNPN and CDR2 is SVGIG (reference sequence). The ends were cut back, 3 bases at V and 7 bases at J, with 7 bases in the middle. The CDR3 extends over 11 amino acids. CDR3 in DNA: TGTGCCTGGAGCGTCGGGAACACCATATATTTT. Protein product: CAWSVGNTIYF.

The V and J genes are TRBV5-1 and TRBJ1-6; the match to TRBD1 covers 8 bases. There are 16 residues in the CDR3. The V segment lost 1 base and the J segment 9 bases; nucleotides outside the gene matches: 9. Per germline, CDR1 SGHRS and CDR2 YFSETQ. The CDR3 DNA reads TGCGCCAGCAGCTTGAGCAGGACAGGGAAGGGTTCACCCCTCCACTTT. As protein: CASSLSRTGKGSPLHF. The entire variable domain, with the rest obtained from reference TRBV5-1 and TRBJ1-6, is as follows: KAGVTQTPRYLIKTRGQQVTLSCSPISGHRSVSWYQQTPGQGLQFLFEYFSETQRNKGNFPGRFSGRQFSNSRSEMNVSTLELGDSALYLCASSLSRTGKGSPLHFGNGTRLTVT.

The genes are TRBV21-1 and TRBJ1-1. TRBV21-1 is listed as a pseudogene. The CDR3 has 17 residues. The chain's CDR3 is CASSKAKPPTVDTEAFF. The CDR3, as DNA: TGTGCCAGCAGCAAAGCCAAACCACCTACTGTGGACACTGAAGCTTTCTTT.

The J gene is TRBJ2-5, the V gene TRBV6-5; weak D call: TRBD1 (6 bases). V shed 8 bases and J shed 2 bases, with 12 bases lying between them. The germline V gene encodes CDR1 MNHEY and CDR2 SVGAGI. The CDR3 is 13 residues long. In DNA form, the CDR3 reads TGTGCCAGCTTTAGGGACACGCAAGAGACCCAGTACTTC. Protein product: CASFRDTQETQYF.

This chain connects TRBV19 to TRBJ1-5; 7 bases map to TRBD1. Trimming took 6 bases from V and 4 from J; bases not matched to a gene: 6. This CDR3 comprises 14 residues. CDR1 is LNHDA and CDR2 is SQIVND in the germline V gene (reference sequence). Here the CDR3 reads CASSATGANQPQHF. The CDR3 DNA reads as TGTGCCAGTAGCGCTACAGGGGCGAATCAGCCCCAGCATTTT.

The genes are TRBV6-6 and TRBJ1-2, with D tentatively TRBD1 (5 bases). Germline V CDR1 and CDR2: MNHNY, SVGAGI (reference sequence). V lost 8 bases and J 5 bases, leaving 15 bases between the germline ends. This CDR3 contains 13 residues. The CDR3 DNA sequence: TGTGCCAGCGCCTCAGGGTGGAAGTATGGCTACACCTTC. Protein: CASASGWKYGYTF.

The V gene is TRBV6-1, the J gene TRBJ2-7; TRBD2 aligns across 11 bases. Germline V gives CDR1 MNHNS, CDR2 SASEGT. CDR3 length equals 17 residues. The J segment lost 5 bases and the V segment lost 0 bases, leaving 9 bases of the junction unmatched. In DNA form, the CDR3 reads TGTGCCAGCAGTGAAGCCGCTAGCGGGAGGTTAAGGGACGAGCAGTACTTC. Translation: CASSEAASGRLRDEQYF.

The chain recombines TRBV4-1 with TRBJ2-1, with D maybe TRBD1 (6 bases). Per germline, CDR1 MGHRA and CDR2 YSYEKL. Trimming removed 1 base at V and 0 bases at J, with 13 bases between. The CDR3 contains 17 residues. CDR3 region: CASSQADRTDSYNEQFF. The CDR3, as DNA: TGCGCCAGCAGCCAAGCCGACAGGACTGACTCCTACAATGAGCAGTTCTTC.

The rearrangement links TRBV28 to TRBJ1-2; 8 bases agree with TRBD1. This CDR3 has 14 amino acids. Trimming took 4 bases from V and 8 from J; bases not matched to a gene: 9. Germline V gives CDR1 MDHEN, CDR2 SYDVKM. The CDR3 region is CASSSIGRGQGYTF. CDR3 in DNA: TGTGCCAGCAGTTCTATTGGCAGGGGGCAAGGCTACACCTTC.